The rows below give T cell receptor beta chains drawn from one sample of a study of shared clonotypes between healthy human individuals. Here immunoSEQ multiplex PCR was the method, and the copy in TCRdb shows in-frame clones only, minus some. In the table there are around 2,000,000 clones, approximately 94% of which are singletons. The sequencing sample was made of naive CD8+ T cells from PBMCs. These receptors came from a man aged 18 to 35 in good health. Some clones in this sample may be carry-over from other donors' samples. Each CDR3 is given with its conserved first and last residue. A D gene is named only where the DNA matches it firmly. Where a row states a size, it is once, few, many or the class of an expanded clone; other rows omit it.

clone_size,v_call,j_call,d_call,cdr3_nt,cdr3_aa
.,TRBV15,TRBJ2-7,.,TGTGCCACCAGCACCACCCCGGGGACACAAGCCTACGAGCAGTACTTC,CATSTTPGTQAYEQYF
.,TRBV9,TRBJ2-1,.,TGTGCCAGCAGCCGCGGGACAACTAATGAGCAGTTCTTC,CASSRGTTNEQFF
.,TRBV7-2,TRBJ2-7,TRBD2,TGTGCCAGCAGCTTCAGCGGGATACCCTACGAGCAGTACTTC,CASSFSGIPYEQYF
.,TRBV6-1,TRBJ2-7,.,TGTGCCAGCTACAGGGGGGGATACGAGCAGTACTTC,CASYRGGYEQYF
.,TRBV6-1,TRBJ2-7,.,TGTGCCAGCAGTGAAGGTGCCGTAGTACACACCTACGAGCAGTACTTC,CASSEGAVVHTYEQYF
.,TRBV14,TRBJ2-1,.,TGTGCCAGCAGCCTGTACTGGAATGAGCAGTTCTTC,CASSLYWNEQFF
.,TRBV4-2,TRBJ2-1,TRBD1,TGTGCCAGCAGCCCCCTTCGACCGGGACAGGGGGTATACAATGAGCAGTTCTTC,CASSPLRPGQGVYNEQFF
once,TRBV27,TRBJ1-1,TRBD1,TGTGCCAGCAGTTTATCAGGACAGGGGGCGGGGAACACTGAAGCTTTCTTT,CASSLSGQGAGNTEAFF
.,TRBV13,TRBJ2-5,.,TGTGCCAGCAGCTTAGGCAACGGGGCGTACCAAGAGACCCAGTACTTC,CASSLGNGAYQETQYF
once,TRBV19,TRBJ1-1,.,TGTGCCAGTGGTTATGGGGGAACTGAAGCTTTCTTT,CASGYGGTEAFF
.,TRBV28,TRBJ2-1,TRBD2,TGTGCCAGCAGTTTCTTAGTAAACCCGGGACTAGCACAATCCAATGAGCAGTTCTTC,CASSFLVNPGLAQSNEQFF
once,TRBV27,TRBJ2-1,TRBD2,TGTGCCAGCAGTTTACTTCTAGCGGGAGGGCCGGCGGATGAGCAGTTCTTC,CASSLLLAGGPADEQFF
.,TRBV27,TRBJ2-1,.,TGTGCCAGCAGTTTATCAGTGTCGGAGCAGTTCTTC,CASSLSVSEQFF
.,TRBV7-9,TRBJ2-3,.,TGTGCCAGCGCAACGGGAGCTTATCAGAATACGCAGTATTTT,CASATGAYQNTQYF
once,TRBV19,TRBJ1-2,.,TGTGCCAGTACTGAGGGGCAGGTGGGCGGCTACACCTTC,CASTEGQVGGYTF
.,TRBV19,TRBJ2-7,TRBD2,TGTGCCAGTAGCCCCGGGACTAGCTACGAGCAGTACTTC,CASSPGTSYEQYF
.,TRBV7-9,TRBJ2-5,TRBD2,TGTGCCAGCAGCCCGGGGGCTGGCGGGAGGGAGACCCAGTACTTC,CASSPGAGGRETQYF
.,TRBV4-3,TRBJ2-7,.,TGCGCCAGCAGCCAAGTTGTAGCCGGATCCTACGAGCAGTACTTC,CASSQVVAGSYEQYF